This T cell receptor (beta chain) is from a study of T cells expressing NK-cell markers. Overall study context: The study drew TCR beta repertoires from sorted CD3+CD56+NKG2C+, CD3+CD56+NKG2C- and CD3+CD56-NKG2C+ T cells. HCMV serostatus: seven of eight sequenced donors positive, one negative. Study outcomes and limitations: Dominant NKG2C+ clonotypes were found to form about 1.0-7.5% of CD8+ T cells in about 6 donors. HCMV specificity of the expanded NKG2C+ T cell clones was not established.

Reprocessing the 5' RACE reads, TCRdb reports a single entry for every CDR3 protein and omits DNA. In total, the table holds 200,000 to 300,000 distinct CDR3 sequences. A note on this clonotype: As yet, its antigen is unknown.

This TCR was sampled from a woman between 18 and 70 years old in good health. Sequenced material: blood T cells: a sorted CD56 or NKG2C T cell subset, CD4+ or CD8+ T cells, or bulk PBMC T cells (not recorded which).

CDR3 loop: CASSYGSGSYNEQFF. This chain joins TRBV6-5 and TRBJ2-1. The germline V gene has CDR1 MNHEY and CDR2 SVGAGI. The CDR3 contains 15 residues.